A selection of T cell receptor beta chains follows, all from one sample in a study of OX40 agonist ivuxolimab in advanced cancers. Assay: immunoSEQ multiplex PCR; the TCRdb copy retains only in-frame clones and omits some. The sample yields tens of thousands of clones, roughly 91% seen once. Source: CD4+ or CD8+ T cells sorted from blood, taken in a trial of the OX40 agonist ivuxolimab. Receptors were obtained from an adult with an advanced solid tumor such as melanoma, head and neck, liver or kidney cancer. CDR3s include the opening cysteine and the closing phenylalanine or tryptophan. A D gene is named only where the DNA matches it firmly. Some rows have no size entry. The others give once, few or many, or a class for an expanded clone.

cdr3_length j_call d_call clone_size v_call cdr3_aa cdr3_nt
14 TRBJ1-3 - - TRBV27 CASSLRTPGNTIYF TGTGCCAGCAGTTTGAGAACCCCTGGAAACACCATATATTTT
15 TRBJ1-4 TRBD1 - TRBV4-3 CASSQETGDIEKLFF TGCGCCAGCAGCCAAGAGACAGGGGATATTGAAAAACTGTTTTTT
10 TRBJ1-2 - - TRBV6-1 CATEGYGYTF TGTGCCACCGAGGGGTATGGCTACACCTTC
14 TRBJ2-2 - once TRBV5-4 CASSLDPAIGELFF TGTGCCAGCAGCTTGGACCCAGCGATCGGGGAGCTGTTTTTT
12 TRBJ1-1 - once TRBV2 CASTALSTEAFF TGTGCCAGCACCGCCCTGAGCACTGAAGCTTTCTTT
15 TRBJ1-4 - - TRBV18 CASSPDIGEGEKLFF TGTGCCAGCTCACCCGACATAGGGGAGGGTGAAAAACTGTTTTTT
15 TRBJ2-3 - - TRBV7-9 CASSPRQEPSDTQYF TGTGCCAGCAGCCCCCGACAGGAACCCTCAGATACGCAGTATTTT
14 TRBJ2-7 TRBD1 - TRBV19 CASNKGTGAYEQYF TGTGCCAGTAACAAGGGGACAGGGGCCTACGAGCAGTACTTC
15 TRBJ2-3 TRBD1 - TRBV5-4 CASSSDRVRTDTQYF TGTGCCAGCAGCTCGGACAGGGTCCGCACAGATACGCAGTATTTT
14 TRBJ1-5 TRBD1 - TRBV12-5 CASGAGQQNQPQHF TGTGCTAGTGGTGCGGGACAGCAAAATCAGCCCCAGCATTTT
15 TRBJ1-1 - once TRBV29-1 CSVEFRVAVNTEAFF TGCAGCGTTGAATTTAGAGTCGCAGTGAACACTGAAGCTTTCTTT
13 TRBJ2-5 - - TRBV7-3 CASSLWAEETQYF TGTGCCAGCAGCTTATGGGCTGAAGAGACCCAGTACTTC
15 TRBJ1-2 - few TRBV15 CATSSQTALSMGYTF TGTGCCACCAGCAGCCAGACCGCTCTCTCTATGGGCTACACCTTC
15 TRBJ1-5 - - TRBV28 CASSFRGVGNQPQHF TGTGCCAGCAGTTTTAGGGGGGTGGGCAATCAGCCCCAGCATTTT